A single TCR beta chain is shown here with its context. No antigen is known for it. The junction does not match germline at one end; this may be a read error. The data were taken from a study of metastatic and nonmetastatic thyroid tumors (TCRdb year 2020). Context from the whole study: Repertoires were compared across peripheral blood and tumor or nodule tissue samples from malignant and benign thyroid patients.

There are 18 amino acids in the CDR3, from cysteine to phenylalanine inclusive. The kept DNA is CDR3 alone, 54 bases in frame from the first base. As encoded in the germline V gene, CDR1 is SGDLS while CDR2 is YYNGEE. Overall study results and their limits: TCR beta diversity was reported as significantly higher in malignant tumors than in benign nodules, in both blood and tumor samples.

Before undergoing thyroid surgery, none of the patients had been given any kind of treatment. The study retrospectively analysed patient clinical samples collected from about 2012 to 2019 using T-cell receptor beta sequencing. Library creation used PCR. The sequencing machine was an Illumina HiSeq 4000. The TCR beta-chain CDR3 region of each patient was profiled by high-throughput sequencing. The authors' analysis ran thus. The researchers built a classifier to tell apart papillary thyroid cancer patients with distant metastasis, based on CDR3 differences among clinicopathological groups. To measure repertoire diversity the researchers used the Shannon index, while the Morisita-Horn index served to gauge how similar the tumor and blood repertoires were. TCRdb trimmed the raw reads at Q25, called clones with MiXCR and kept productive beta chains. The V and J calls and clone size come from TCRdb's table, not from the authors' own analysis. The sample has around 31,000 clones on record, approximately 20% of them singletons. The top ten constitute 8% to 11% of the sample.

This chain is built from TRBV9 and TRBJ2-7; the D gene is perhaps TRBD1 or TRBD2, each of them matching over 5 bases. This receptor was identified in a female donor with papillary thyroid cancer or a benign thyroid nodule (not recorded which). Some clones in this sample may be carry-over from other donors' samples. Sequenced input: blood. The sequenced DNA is TGTGCCAGGAGCGTAGACGGTAGGGGCCTAGTGGGGGCCTACGAGCAGTACTTC. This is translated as CARSVDGRGLVGAYEQYF.